One sample yielded the 19 T cell receptor beta chains listed below, sequenced in a study of blood T cell repertoires in COVID-19 (dated by TCRdb to 2018 to 2020). Receptor libraries were prepared by the immunoSEQ multiplex PCR assay. TCRdb holds this immuneACCESS table with in-frame rearrangements only. Some clones are missing; in checked studies, unresolved V genes explain under half, and the rest has no known cause. Counted in this sample were approximately 190,000 clones; over 80% of them appeared once. 7.8% of the sample is taken by the ten largest. Sequencing was carried out using peripheral blood. Receptors originate from a woman aged 60 to 75 with COVID-19, enrolled during active disease.

The CDR3 here is CASSERGYNEQFF. CDR3 DNA sequence: TGTGCCAGCAGTGAACGGGGATACAATGAGCAGTTCTTC. The chain is built from TRBV2 and TRBJ2-1; tentatively, D is TRBD2 (5 bases). Germline V gene lookup returns CDR1 SNHLY and CDR2 FYNNEI. The CDR3 consists of 13 residues. The V end was cut by 2 bases, the J end by 4 bases, with 6 bases between.

The chain is built from TRBV6-1 and TRBJ1-3; no firm D call. Deletions cut 2 bases from V and 7 bases from J, with 9 bases between. Germline V lookup: CDR1 MNHNS, CDR2 SASEGT. The CDR3 is 13 amino acids. In DNA, the CDR3 is TGTGCCAGCAGTGAACAACATTCGAACACCATATATTTT. Encoded protein: CASSEQHSNTIYF.

The rearrangement joins TRBV28 to TRBJ1-5; D is possibly TRBD1 (5 bases). The germline V gene has CDR1 MDHEN and CDR2 SYDVKM. This CDR3 region has 14 residues. Trimming removed 7 bases at V and 6 bases at J, with 16 bases between. CDR3 sequence: CASTPPGGGQPQHF. CDR3 DNA sequence: TGTGCCAGCACCCCTCCCGGGGGAGGTCAGCCCCAGCATTTT.

CDR3 residues: CASSPTGGSNSPLHF. CDR3 in DNA: TGTGCCAGCAGCCCCACAGGGGGGAGTAATTCACCCCTCCACTTT. The chain carries TRBV9 and TRBJ1-6; TRBD1 matches at 8 bases. Trimming took 4 bases from V and 6 from J; bases not matched to a gene: 6. Germline assignment: CDR1 SGDLS and CDR2 YYNGEE. The CDR3 is 15 residues long.

The chain recombines TRBV4-2 with TRBJ2-2; D ambiguous. V lost 0 bases, J lost 7 bases, and 9 bases lay in between. Germline V gene data show CDR1 as LGHNA and CDR2 as YNFKEQ. The CDR3 covers 14 residues. Here the CDR3 DNA reads TGTGCCAGCAGCCAAGACACTAACGGCGGGGAGCTGTTTTTT. Its translation is CASSQDTNGGELFF.

The chain links TRBV19 to TRBJ2-1; D possibly corresponds to TRBD2 (6 bases). Per germline, CDR1 LNHDA and CDR2 SQIVND (reference sequence). The V end lost 3 bases, the J end lost 5 bases, and 8 bases lay between the germline ends. CDR3 length: 13 amino acids. CDR3 in DNA: TGTGCCAGTAGTATTGGGACTGACAATGAGCAGTTCTTC. This sequence encodes CASSIGTDNEQFF.

The chain carries TRBV11-2 and TRBJ1-1; 8 bases match TRBD1. This CDR3 is 16 amino acids long. Germline CDR1 SGHAT, CDR2 FQNNGV. The J segment lost 1 base and the V segment lost 6 bases, leaving 10 bases of the junction unmatched. CDR3 sequence reads: CASSSRTGPRNTEAFF. The DNA for the CDR3 is TGTGCCAGCAGTTCACGGACAGGGCCCCGGAACACTGAAGCTTTCTTT.

This sequence joins TRBV19 and TRBJ2-2, with TRBD1 identical over 7 bases. Germline CDR1 and CDR2: LNHDA and SQIVND (reference sequence). The J segment lost 5 bases and the V segment lost 4 bases, leaving 10 bases of the junction unmatched. This CDR3 contains 16 residues. The DNA of the CDR3 is TGTGCCAGTAGTACCCGACAGGGTTGGGGGACCGGGGAGCTGTTTTTT. It is translated as CASSTRQGWGTGELFF.

The V and J genes are TRBV3-1 (or the pseudogene TRBV3-2) and TRBJ1-4; D is uncertain. V lost 2 bases and J lost 4, with 11 bases in between. This CDR3 has 15 residues. CDR1 LGHDT and CDR2 YNNKEL come from the germline V gene (reference sequence). This chain's CDR3 is CASSQIPGFNEKLFF. CDR3 sequence (DNA): TGTGCCAGCAGCCAAATACCGGGGTTTAATGAAAAACTGTTTTTT.

V usage is TRBV3-1 (or the pseudogene TRBV3-2) and J usage is TRBJ1-2, with no clear D. CDR3 length equals 15 residues. The germline CDR1 and CDR2 sequences are LGHDT and YNNKEL (reference sequence). The germline V and J ends were trimmed by 1 base and 8 bases, with 17 bases remaining between them. Written as DNA, the CDR3 is TGTGCCAGCAGCCAAGTATTGGTTCGAGGCGGGGGCTACACCTTC. It yields the protein CASSQVLVRGGGYTF.

This chain links TRBV2 with TRBJ2-7; no definite D call. The CDR3 has 12 amino acids. The germline gives CDR1 SNHLY, CDR2 FYNNEI. The V end was cut by 3 bases, the J end by 2 bases, with 5 bases between. CDR3 protein: CASSDSPYEQYV. DNA for the CDR3: TGTGCCAGCAGTGATAGTCCCTACGAGCAGTACGTC.

V and J are TRBV27 and TRBJ1-5, with D perhaps matching TRBD1 (6 bases). Between the trimmed V and J ends, which lost 5 bases and 7 bases, there was a span of 15 bases. This CDR3 spans 14 amino acids. Per the germline V gene, CDR1 is MNHEY and CDR2 is SMNVEV (reference sequence). The CDR3 loop is CASSRAGDGQPQHF. The CDR3 DNA sequence: TGTGCCAGCAGTCGTGCAGGGGACGGGCAGCCCCAGCATTTT.

The chain has TRBV30 and TRBJ2-5; a possible D gene is TRBD2 (5 bases). This CDR3 comprises 15 residues. CDR1 GTSNPN and CDR2 SVGIG come from the germline V gene (reference sequence). The ends were cut back, 1 base at V and 5 bases at J, with 17 bases in the middle. The CDR3 coding sequence is TGTGCCTGGAGTGCGGGTCTAGCCGCCAGTGAGACCCAGTACTTC. This codes for CAWSAGLAASETQYF.

The gene calls are TRBV19 and TRBJ2-2; 11 bases fit TRBD2. The ends lost 5 bases at V and 6 bases at J; junction bases unmatched: 5. Germline V CDR1 and CDR2: LNHDA, SQIVND (reference sequence). CDR3 length: 15 amino acids. CDR3 sequence: CASSPQTSGAGELFF. CDR3 coding DNA: TGTGCCAGTAGTCCTCAGACTAGCGGGGCCGGGGAGCTGTTTTTT.

This chain connects TRBV9 to TRBJ2-2; the D is unclear. The V and J ends lost 4 bases and 5 bases respectively, with 12 bases between them. Per the germline V gene, CDR1 is SGDLS and CDR2 is YYNGEE. The CDR3 has 14 amino acids. CDR3 residues: CASSSRYGTGELFF. CDR3 DNA sequence: TGTGCCAGCAGCTCCCGATACGGGACCGGGGAGCTGTTTTTT.

The chain joins TRBV6-6 to TRBJ2-3, with 10 bases identical to TRBD2. Germline loops: CDR1 MNHNY, CDR2 SVGAGI (reference sequence). The length of the CDR3 is 16 residues. V dropped 5 bases and J dropped 4; count of bases not matched to a gene: 9. CDR3 DNA sequence: TGTGCCAGCAGTATCCCCCAGCGGGAGGGGGCAGATACGCAGTATTTT. Translated: CASSIPQREGADTQYF.

The V call is TRBV7-2, the J call TRBJ1-1; TRBD1 matches at 7 bases. The CDR3 has 13 amino acids. After removal of 6 bases from V and 1 base from J, the junction contained 2 bases not matched to a gene. Germline V gene lookup returns CDR1 SGHTA and CDR2 FQGNSA. CDR3 protein: CASRGQPNTEAFF. CDR3 DNA: TGTGCCAGCAGGGGACAGCCGAACACTGAAGCTTTCTTT.

This clone showed up just once. This rearrangement joins TRBV27 to TRBJ1-5; TRBD1 is a possible D gene (6 bases). Germline V CDR1 and CDR2: MNHEY, SMNVEV (reference sequence). V was trimmed by 1 base and J by 5 bases, leaving 21 bases between them. The CDR3 contains 18 residues. The CDR3 loop reads CASSLFGFIRDKDQPQHF. Here the CDR3 DNA reads TGTGCCAGCAGTTTATTCGGATTCATCCGGGACAAAGATCAGCCCCAGCATTTT.

The rearrangement uses TRBV14 and TRBJ2-1; 8 bases agree with TRBD1. CDR3 length equals 14 residues. The ends lost 0 bases at V and 16 bases at J; junction bases unmatched: 11. The germline V gene has CDR1 SGHDN and CDR2 FVKESK. The CDR3 reads CASSQEVLRTGSFF. The CDR3 region has the DNA TGTGCCAGCAGCCAAGAAGTCCTTCGGACAGGGAGTTTCTTC.